One sample yielded the 30 T cell receptor beta chains listed below, sequenced in a study of OX40 agonist ivuxolimab in advanced cancers. Libraries were prepared by immunoSEQ multiplex PCR; TCRdb keeps only in-frame clonotypes and omits some of them. The data contain around 80,000 clones, 75% to 95% of them singletons. The sample in question was CD4+ or CD8+ T cells sorted from blood, obtained in a trial of the OX40 agonist ivuxolimab. The receptors shown here come from an adult with an advanced solid tumor such as melanoma, head and neck, liver or kidney cancer.

The V gene is TRBV6-1, the J gene TRBJ2-3; no clear D gene. The CDR3 sequence is 13 residues long. Looked up from germline, CDR1 is MNHNS and CDR2 is SASEGT. Trimming took 4 bases from V and 3 from J, leaving 8 bases between them. Written as DNA, the CDR3 is TGTGCCAGCAGTGGTAGGGAAACAGATACGCAGTATTTT. It specifies CASSGRETDTQYF.

The V and J genes are TRBV28 and TRBJ1-2; tentatively, D is TRBD1 (6 bases). The V end was cut by 2 bases, the J end by 2 bases, with 12 bases between. CDR1 is MDHEN, CDR2 SYDVKM, per germline. The CDR3 is 15 amino acids. The CDR3 DNA reads TGTGCCAGCAGTTTACCCCAGGGGCAGAACTATGGCTACACCTTC. Translated: CASSLPQGQNYGYTF.

V and J are TRBV7-2 and TRBJ2-7, with 10 bases lining up with TRBD2. Trimming removed 5 bases from V and 4 bases from J; junction bases left unmatched: 2. The CDR3 has 13 residues. CDR1 and CDR2 from the germline V gene are SGHTA and FQGNSA. The CDR3, as DNA: TGTGCCAGCAGCCGGACTAGCGGATACGAGCAGTACTTC. As protein: CASSRTSGYEQYF.

The J gene is TRBJ2-3, the V gene TRBV5-1; TRBD2 agrees at 14 bases. Germline values: CDR1 SGHRS, CDR2 YFSETQ. CDR3 length: 19 amino acids. V lost 4 bases, J lost 0 bases, and 10 bases stayed unmatched. This CDR3 reads CASSQGLAGGLTSTDTQYF. In DNA form, the CDR3 reads TGCGCCAGCAGCCAAGGACTAGCGGGAGGACTGACTAGCACAGATACGCAGTATTTT.

The chain uses TRBV5-5 and TRBJ1-2; D is perhaps TRBD1 (5 bases). Deletions cut 4 bases from V and 8 bases from J, with 12 bases between. Germline CDR1 SGHKS, CDR2 YYEKEE (reference sequence). This CDR3 has 12 amino acids. CDR3: CASSTGGVGYTF. The CDR3 DNA is TGTGCCAGCAGCACCGGGGGTGTGGGCTACACCTTC.

The chain is built from TRBV4-2 and TRBJ1-1; no clear D. Trimming removed 0 bases at V and 10 bases at J, with 12 bases between. The CDR3 has 13 amino acids. Germline CDR1 reads LGHNA; CDR2 reads YNFKEQ. CDR3 sequence reads: CASSQDSTGGAFF. CDR3 DNA sequence: TGTGCCAGCAGCCAAGATAGTACGGGCGGAGCTTTCTTT.

The gene calls are TRBV5-5 and TRBJ2-2; D is uncertain. CDR1 and CDR2 (germline): SGHKS, YYEKEE (reference sequence). This CDR3 is 14 amino acids long. V lost 4 bases and J 0 bases, leaving 7 bases between the germline ends. CDR3 nucleotide sequence: TGTGCCAGCAGCCCTCCCCCGAACACCGGGGAGCTGTTTTTT. Its protein product is CASSPPPNTGELFF.

The table lists this clone with a few counts. The CDR3 coding sequence is TGCGCCAGCAGCTTGGAACGGAACACTGAAGCTTTCTTT. Protein: CASSLERNTEAFF. The V gene is TRBV5-1, the J gene TRBJ1-1; D uncertain. The CDR3 contains 13 residues. Deletions cut 0 bases from V and 1 base from J, with 4 bases between. CDR1 and CDR2 from the germline V gene are SGHRS and YFSETQ. The variable domain in full, with the rest retrieved from reference TRBV5-1 and TRBJ1-1, is KAGVTQTPRYLIKTRGQQVTLSCSPISGHRSVSWYQQTPGQGLQFLFEYFSETQRNKGNFPGRFSGRQFSNSRSEMNVSTLELGDSALYLCASSLERNTEAFFGQGTRLTVV.

This chain links TRBV5-1 with TRBJ2-3; the match to TRBD1 covers 7 bases. Germline V gene data show CDR1 as SGHRS and CDR2 as YFSETQ. This CDR3 region has 16 residues. Trimming took 1 base from V and 0 from J; bases not matched to a gene: 5. CDR3 in amino acids: CASSLRDRASTDTQYF. The CDR3, as DNA: TGCGCCAGCAGCTTGCGTGACAGGGCTAGCACAGATACGCAGTATTTT.

The V gene is TRBV7-8, the J gene TRBJ2-7; 7 positions agree with TRBD2. The germline V gene encodes CDR1 SGHVS and CDR2 FQNEAQ. The CDR3 covers 16 residues. Trimming cost V 5 bases and J 2 bases; bases outside gene matches: 12. CDR3 nucleotide sequence: TGTGCCAGCAGCCGGAATCGGGCTAGCGGCCCCTACGAGCAGTACTTC. Protein sequence: CASSRNRASGPYEQYF.

The chain is built from TRBV9 and TRBJ2-2; tentative D call: TRBD2 (5 bases). The CDR3 has 13 residues. V lost 3 bases, J lost 4 bases, and 7 bases lay in between. Germline values: CDR1 SGDLS, CDR2 YYNGEE. This CDR3 is CASSATSTGELFF. The CDR3 bases are TGTGCCAGCAGCGCCACTAGCACCGGGGAGCTGTTTTTT.

The chain carries TRBV10-3 and TRBJ2-5, with TRBD2 matching over 10 bases. With 3 bases clipped from V and 1 base from J, the junction kept 2 bases outside the gene matches. This CDR3 region has 15 residues. In germline, CDR1 is ENHRY, CDR2 SYGVKD. CDR3 residues: CAISDSGRVQETQYF. CDR3 coding DNA: TGTGCCATCAGTGACAGCGGGAGGGTCCAAGAGACCCAGTACTTC.

V is TRBV30 and J is TRBJ1-5; D remains unclear. Germline V CDR1 and CDR2: GTSNPN, SVGIG (reference sequence). This CDR3 contains 13 residues. CDR3 region: CALAREGNQPQHF. CDR3 bases: TGTGCGTTGGCTAGGGAAGGCAATCAGCCCCAGCATTTT. Filled out from reference TRBV30 and TRBJ1-5, the complete variable domain reads SQTIHQWPATLVQPVGSPLSLECTVEGTSNPNLYWYRQAAGRGLQLLFYSVGIGQISSEVPQNLSASRPQDRQFILSSKKLLLSDSGFYLCALAREGNQPQHFGDGTRLSIL.

V and J are TRBV18 and TRBJ2-5, with D perhaps matching TRBD1 (5 bases). The CDR3 is made up of 14 amino acids. From germline, CDR1 is KGHSH and CDR2 LQKENI. With 0 bases removed from V and 5 bases from J, the gap between germline ends came to 10 bases. CDR3 region: CASSPPEGVETQYF. In DNA form, the CDR3 reads TGTGCCAGCTCACCACCGGAAGGGGTCGAGACCCAGTACTTC.

The chain couples TRBV25-1 to TRBJ2-1; D not resolved. V shed 4 bases and J shed 4 bases, with 8 bases lying between them. This CDR3 is built from 13 residues. Germline V gene sequence: CDR1 MGHDK, CDR2 SYGVNS. In nucleotides, the CDR3 is TGTGCCAGCAGTGCCGACCAGTACAATGAGCAGTTCTTC. Translating it yields CASSADQYNEQFF.

The rearrangement links TRBV19 to TRBJ1-2; perhaps TRBD1 as D (6 bases). Trimming removed 8 bases from V and 8 bases from J, with 21 bases in between. CDR1 and CDR2 (germline): LNHDA, SQIVND (reference sequence). The length of the CDR3 is 14 residues. CDR3 in amino acids: CASRMDQGTGGYTF. CDR3 bases: TGTGCCAGTCGAATGGACCAGGGGACGGGCGGCTACACCTTC.

This clone was recorded once. The chain couples TRBV28 to TRBJ1-4; possibly TRBD1 for D (6 bases). V was shortened by 7 bases and J by 8 bases, with 17 bases between the two germline ends. Germline V gene lookup returns CDR1 MDHEN and CDR2 SYDVKM. The CDR3 covers 14 residues. The CDR3 DNA is TGTGCCAGCAACCGAGGGACAAGGTTAGAAAAACTGTTTTTT. Translation: CASNRGTRLEKLFF. The full variable domain, rest sourced from reference TRBV28 and TRBJ1-4, is DVKVTQSSRYLVKRTGEKVFLECVQDMDHENMFWYRQDPGLGLRLIYFSYDVKMKEKGDIPEGYSVSREKKERFSLILESASTNQTSMYLCASNRGTRLEKLFFGSGTQLSVL.

The chain carries TRBV7-2 and TRBJ2-5; TRBD2 aligns across 10 bases. The CDR3 consists of 14 residues. The germline gives CDR1 SGHTA, CDR2 FQGNSA. V lost 4 bases and J lost 11; bases outside the gene matches: 10. Written as DNA, the CDR3 is TGTGCCAGCAGCTCTGGGGCTAGCGGGAGTTATCAGTACTTC. It is translated as CASSSGASGSYQYF. Supplemented by reference TRBV7-2 and TRBJ2-5, the full variable domain reads GAGVSQSPSNKVTEKGKDVELRCDPISGHTALYWYRQSLGQGLEFLIYFQGNSAPDKSGLPSDRFSAERTGGSVSTLTIQRTQQEDSAVYLCASSSGASGSYQYFGPGTRLLVL.

The chain joins TRBV11-1 to TRBJ1-1, with no clear D. The CDR3 length is 14 residues. Germline V gene sequence: CDR1 SGHAT, CDR2 FQDESV (reference sequence). V was cut by 0 bases and J by 1 base, with 6 bases left in between. Written as DNA, the CDR3 is TGTGCCAGCAGCTTAGCGCGAGGGAACACTGAAGCTTTCTTT. Translating it yields CASSLARGNTEAFF.

CDR3 amino acids: CASSETGTGAGELFF. The CDR3 DNA reads TGTGCCAGTAGCGAGACCGGGACAGGGGCCGGGGAGCTGTTTTTT. This chain uses TRBV19 with TRBJ2-2; 10 bases are a match to TRBD1. The V and J ends lost 6 bases and 6 bases, in that order; junction bases with no gene match: 7. Germline V gene sequence: CDR1 LNHDA, CDR2 SQIVND (reference sequence). The CDR3 spans 15 residues.

This chain connects TRBV7-2 to TRBJ2-1; D not certain. Trimming shortened V by 0 bases and J by 8 bases, and 8 bases separated the two germline ends. The CDR3 consists of 13 residues. From germline, CDR1 is SGHTA and CDR2 FQGNSA. The DNA for the CDR3 is TGTGCCAGCAGCTTAGCGCAGTCTGATGAGCAGTTCTTC. It is translated as CASSLAQSDEQFF.

The rearrangement joins TRBV7-9 to TRBJ2-3, with 10 bases identical to TRBD2. The CDR3 sequence is 16 residues long. Germline loops: CDR1 SEHNR, CDR2 FQNEAQ (reference sequence). The ends lost 4 bases at V and 4 bases at J; junction bases unmatched: 8. This CDR3 is CASSSGAGGPSDTQYF. For the CDR3, the DNA is TGTGCCAGCAGCTCCGGAGCGGGAGGGCCTTCAGATACGCAGTATTTT.

This clone was observed a few times. This chain links TRBV6-5 with TRBJ1-1, with 12 bases aligning to TRBD1. V lost 6 bases, J lost 1 base, and 3 bases stayed unmatched. Per germline, CDR1 MNHEY and CDR2 SVGAGI. CDR3 size: 15 residues. The CDR3 region has the DNA TGTGCCAGCAGGGGACAGGGGGCGGGGAACACTGAAGCTTTCTTT. Protein product: CASRGQGAGNTEAFF.

This chain links TRBV11-2 with TRBJ2-5; TRBD1 or TRBD2 may be the D gene (5 bases each). The CDR3 has 14 residues. The germline V gene has CDR1 SGHAT and CDR2 FQNNGV. V was cut by 5 bases and J by 2 bases, with 12 bases left in between. This chain's CDR3 is CASSPRWGQETQYF. The DNA for the CDR3 is TGTGCCAGCAGCCCCCGCTGGGGGCAAGAGACCCAGTACTTC.

The gene calls are TRBV6-6 and TRBJ1-2; D is uncertain. V lost 0 bases, J lost 7 bases, and 12 bases lay in between. The CDR3 loop spans 14 amino acids. CDR1 MNHNY and CDR2 SVGAGI come from the germline V gene (reference sequence). This chain's CDR3 is CASSYSDRYSGYTF. In DNA form, the CDR3 reads TGTGCCAGCAGTTACTCCGACCGATATTCTGGCTACACCTTC.

V gene TRBV15 combines with J gene TRBJ2-5; 7 nucleotides agree with TRBD1. Germline values: CDR1 LNHNV, CDR2 YYDKDF (reference sequence). Trimming at V came to 3 bases and at J to 4 bases, leaving 2 bases not matched to a gene. The CDR3 has 13 residues. As DNA, the CDR3 is TGTGCCACCAGCAGGACAGGGCGAGAGACCCAGTACTTC. It yields the protein CATSRTGRETQYF.

This chain connects TRBV12-5 to TRBJ2-2; the match to TRBD2 covers 7 bases. Germline V lookup: CDR1 LGHNT, CDR2 FRNRAP. J lost 7 bases, V lost 5 bases, and 7 bases had no gene match. This CDR3 is 14 amino acids long. CDR3 region: CASGLNSGLGELFF. DNA of the CDR3: TGTGCTAGTGGTCTAAATAGCGGGCTCGGGGAGCTGTTTTTT.

Comments on this clone: Other DNA sequences from this sample encode an identical CDR3 as well. This chain connects TRBV7-2 to TRBJ1-4; TRBD1 might be the D (5 bases). This CDR3 is built from 15 residues. Between the trimmed V and J ends, which lost 5 bases and 0 bases, there was a span of 10 bases. Germline CDR1 SGHTA, CDR2 FQGNSA. The CDR3 coding sequence is TGTGCCAGCAGCCTCCAGGGTGCAACTAATGAAAAACTGTTTTTT. Protein product: CASSLQGATNEKLFF.

Details on this clone: One junction end does not reproduce the germline sequence, and a read error may be involved. The gene calls are TRBV7-7 and TRBJ2-1; 14 bases align to TRBD2. CDR1 is SSHAT, CDR2 FNYEAQ, per germline (reference sequence). This CDR3 spans 16 amino acids. The CDR3 region is CASSLDGTSGSNEQFF. CDR3 in DNA: TGTGCTAGCAGCTTAGATGGGACTAGCGGGAGCAATGAGCAGTTCTTC.

The rearrangement links TRBV7-6 to TRBJ2-5, with D hard to call. The CDR3 length is 11 residues. Germline CDR1 is SGHVS and CDR2 is FNYEAQ. The V and J ends lost 4 bases and 2 bases respectively, with 2 bases between them. The CDR3 DNA reads TGTGCCAGCAGCTCTCAAGAGACCCAGTACTTC. It specifies CASSSQETQYF.